This T cell receptor (beta chain) was captured in a study of beta chain features in type 1 diabetes. Across the whole study: Sorted cell examination encompassed about 110 million cells across all samples.

Notes on this clone: The antigen remains undetermined.

Whole-study findings and limits: Sequencing used cDNA, and cells with high TCR expression could therefore be over-represented. Patients' naive, central memory and Treg TCRB repertoires seemed closer to one another than those of healthy donors. More deletions and fewer insertions at VDJ junctions were seen in type 1 diabetes patients. Moderately but significantly shorter TCRB CDR3s were found in Type 1 diabetes patients in all four CD4+ subsets.

Expressed TCRB transcripts were sequenced after all isolated RNA was converted to cDNA. Assay: immunoSEQ multiplex PCR; the TCRdb copy retains only in-frame clones and omits some. The sample lists about 700,000 clones; roughly an eighth were seen once. The V gene lost 2 bases and the J gene lost 10 bases, with 13 bases spanning the gap. This CDR3 is built from 14 residues. The germline V gene encodes CDR1 SGDLS and CDR2 YYNGEE. This receptor was taken from a man younger than 30 with type 1 diabetes. The sample consisted of naive CD4+ T cells from blood. This sequence joins TRBV9 and TRBJ1-6, with D unresolved. The DNA for the CDR3 is TGTGCCAGCAGCGTTCACCTGGGCGGGTCACCCCTCCACTTT. Amino acid sequence: CASSVHLGGSPLHF.